This TCR beta chain came from a study of CD8+CD57+ T cells in acquired aplastic anemia. Study results and limitations: Patients shared 25 to 35 CD8+ CDR3 sequences with controls.

The study profiled TCR beta VDJ and CDR3 using genomic DNA as template. TCRdb itself ran the reads through MiXCR, one entry per CDR3 protein. The sample has 200,000 to 250,000 distinct CDR3 sequences; 34% are singletons. As concerns this clonotype: Its antigen is currently unknown.

CDR1 KGHDR and CDR2 SFDVKD come from the germline V gene. CDR3 length: 13 residues. V lost 11 bases, J lost 4 bases, and 16 bases lay in between. The rearrangement links TRBV24-1 to TRBJ1-1; weak D call: TRBD1 (6 bases). This TCR derives from a human donor in good health, serving as a control. Sequencing was done on a sample of sorted CD4+, CD8+, or CD8+CD57+ T cells (not recorded which) from PBMCs. DNA of the CDR3: TGTGCCAGCGGTCCCACAGGGCCCACTGAAGCTTTCTTT. It encodes CASGPTGPTEAFF.